The 23 T cell receptor beta chains reported below all come from one sample, sequenced in a study of cytomegalovirus exposure and HLA in healthy donors. PCR was performed using 60 Vbeta and 13 Jbeta primers. Using immunoSEQ multiplex PCR, the repertoire was profiled, and TCRdb retains in-frame clones only, with some absent. This table holds some 100,000 clones, approximately 70% found once. Sequenced material: PBMCs. These receptors were obtained from a woman aged 70 to 79 in good health and CMV-seropositive.

The rearrangement links TRBV4-3 to TRBJ2-3, with a possible D match to TRBD2 (6 bases). The CDR3 covers 16 residues. Trimming pared 3 bases from V and 4 bases from J, leaving 17 bases between. The germline CDR1 and CDR2 sequences are LGHNA and YSLEER. CDR3 in DNA: TGCGCCAGCAGCCAGTCCTCTGGGGGGAAATCAGATACGCAGTATTTT. Translating gives CASSQSSGGKSDTQYF.

The genes are TRBV7-2 and TRBJ1-1, with TRBD1 identical over 7 bases. V trimming: 1 base; J trimming: 11 bases; junction bases outside the gene matches: 13. From germline, CDR1 is SGHTA and CDR2 FQGNSA. The CDR3 runs to 15 residues. CDR3 residues: CASSLGGQPLPGAFF. CDR3 DNA: TGTGCCAGCAGCTTAGGGGGACAGCCACTCCCCGGGGCTTTCTTT.

This clone appeared a single time. As the CDR3 is not closed by the conserved phenylalanine or tryptophan, this likely results from a read error. V is TRBV30 and J is TRBJ1-1; 7 nucleotides agree with TRBD1. CDR1 is GTSNPN and CDR2 is SVGIG in the germline V gene (reference sequence). The CDR3 contains 15 residues. V lost 0 bases and J lost 3; bases outside the gene matches: 7. The DNA of the CDR3 is TGTGCCTGGAGTGTACCTGGCAGGGGGTACACTGAAGCTTTCTTG. It codes for CAWSVPGRGYTEAFL.

The count of this clone is one. This rearrangement joins TRBV2 to TRBJ1-2; tentatively, D is TRBD1 (5 bases). Germline values: CDR1 SNHLY, CDR2 FYNNEI. CDR3 length: 14 amino acids. V was trimmed by 7 bases and J by 2 bases, leaving 14 bases between them. Written as DNA, the CDR3 is TGTGCCAGCAATAATAGGGGTGGGAACTATGGCTACACCTTC. The encoded protein is CASNNRGGNYGYTF.

This rearrangement joins TRBV25-1 to TRBJ2-2; the match to TRBD1 covers 10 bases. With 2 bases clipped from V and 10 bases from J, the junction kept 10 bases outside the gene matches. CDR1 and CDR2 (germline): MGHDK, SYGVNS. The CDR3 covers 16 residues. The CDR3 coding sequence is TGTGCCAGCAGTGAACCGACAGGGGGCGGAAGTATGGAGCTGTTTTTT. Its protein is CASSEPTGGGSMELFF.

The V call is TRBV2, the J call TRBJ1-2; D call uncertain. The CDR3 runs to 14 residues. V was pared by 2 bases and J by 1 base, with 8 bases between. CDR1 is SNHLY and CDR2 is FYNNEI in the germline V gene. This CDR3 is CASSEYGINYGYTF. The CDR3 DNA reads TGTGCCAGCAGTGAATACGGGATTAACTATGGCTACACCTTC.

The V gene is TRBV10-3, the J gene TRBJ1-2; possible D gene TRBD1, 5 bases. CDR3 length: 13 amino acids. Trimming pared 4 bases from V and 6 bases from J, leaving 12 bases between. The germline gives CDR1 ENHRY, CDR2 SYGVKD. In DNA, the CDR3 is TGTGCCATCAGTGCCCTGGGGGGTAATGGCTACACCTTC. Its protein product is CAISALGGNGYTF.

Written as DNA, the CDR3 is TGTGCCAGCAGCCAAGTCGCGGGGGGACACAATGAGCAGTTCTTC. Residues: CASSQVAGGHNEQFF. The gene calls are TRBV14 and TRBJ2-1, with 8 bases identical to TRBD2. Germline loops: CDR1 SGHDN, CDR2 FVKESK. The CDR3 runs 15 residues. V was pared by 1 base and J by 5 bases, with 4 bases of the junction left unmatched.

This chain links TRBV10-2 with TRBJ1-2; 9 bases agree with TRBD1. V shed 1 base and J 6 bases; nucleotides not matched to a gene: 9. CDR3 size: 16 residues. Germline loops: CDR1 WSHSY, CDR2 SAAADI. In nucleotides, the CDR3 is TGCGCCAGCAGTGAGTGGCCGGGACAGGGAAGTAATGGCTACACCTTC. Translation gives CASSEWPGQGSNGYTF.

The chain links TRBV5-1 to TRBJ2-6, with TRBD1 matching 7 bases. The germline V gene encodes CDR1 SGHRS and CDR2 YFSETQ. This CDR3 contains 16 residues. The V gene end was trimmed by 3 bases and the J gene end by 2 bases; junction bases not matched to a gene: 5. As DNA, the CDR3 is TGCGCCAGCAGCTGGGACAGTTGGGCTGGGGCCAACGTCCTGACTTTC. It codes for CASSWDSWAGANVLTF. The variable domain in full, completed from reference TRBV5-1 and TRBJ2-6, reads KAGVTQTPRYLIKTRGQQVTLSCSPISGHRSVSWYQQTPGQGLQFLFEYFSETQRNKGNFPGRFSGRQFSNSRSEMNVSTLELGDSALYLCASSWDSWAGANVLTFGAGSRLTVL.

J is TRBJ2-7 and V is TRBV6-5, with 9 nucleotides matching TRBD1. The V and J ends lost 5 bases and 6 bases, in that order; junction bases with no gene match: 8. The CDR3 contains 14 residues. Germline V lookup: CDR1 MNHEY, CDR2 SVGAGI. The CDR3 DNA sequence: TGTGCCAGCAGTAAGGGACAGGGTAGAGCCGAGCAGTACTTC. It codes for CASSKGQGRAEQYF.

This sequence joins TRBV18 and TRBJ2-3, with 9 bases identical to TRBD2. The J segment lost 6 bases and the V segment lost 3 bases, leaving 7 bases of the junction unmatched. This CDR3 region has 15 residues. Looked up from germline, CDR1 is KGHSH and CDR2 is LQKENI. The CDR3 nucleotides are TGTGCCAGCTCACCCGTGGCCCTAGCGGGGGATACGCAGTATTTT. Its protein is CASSPVALAGDTQYF.

The rearrangement uses TRBV30 and TRBJ1-2; TRBD1 matches 10 bases. CDR3 length equals 15 residues. V shed 2 bases, J shed 7 bases, and the junction held 10 bases outside the gene matches. Germline V gene lookup returns CDR1 GTSNPN and CDR2 SVGIG (reference sequence). In DNA, the CDR3 is TGTGCCTGGAGTACGACAGGGGGCGGGATTCCTGGCTACACCTTC. It yields the protein CAWSTTGGGIPGYTF.

Ten or more counts support this clone. CDR3 in amino acids: CASSAQANTEAFF. As DNA, the CDR3 is TGTGCCAGCAGCGCGCAGGCGAACACTGAAGCTTTCTTT. This chain joins TRBV2 and TRBJ1-1; D is unresolved. Trimming left V 6 bases short and J 1 base short, with 9 bases between. Germline V lookup: CDR1 SNHLY, CDR2 FYNNEI. CDR3 length equals 13 residues.

This clone was observed a handful of times. The CDR3 loop reads CASSARRSSYNSPLHF. CDR3 coding DNA: TGTGCCAGCAGTGCTCGCAGAAGCTCCTATAATTCACCCCTCCACTTT. The chain uses TRBV2 and TRBJ1-6; D not resolved. V was clipped by 4 bases and J by 0 bases, with 10 bases between them. The CDR3 extends over 16 amino acids. Germline lookup yields CDR1 SNHLY and CDR2 FYNNEI.

The chain couples TRBV2 to TRBJ1-5; possible D gene TRBD1, 5 bases. Trimming removed 1 base at V and 0 bases at J, with 10 bases between. The germline gives CDR1 SNHLY, CDR2 FYNNEI. The CDR3 runs 16 residues. The DNA of the CDR3 is TGTGCCAGCAGTGAAGAGGTAGGGGTTAGCAATCAGCCCCAGCATTTT. Its protein is CASSEEVGVSNQPQHF.

The chain uses TRBV5-1 and TRBJ2-5; 9 bases agree with TRBD2. Germline values: CDR1 SGHRS, CDR2 YFSETQ. The CDR3 loop spans 17 amino acids. V was pared by 0 bases and J by 0 bases, with 6 bases of the junction left unmatched. The CDR3 sequence: CASSLEPGLANQETQYF. CDR3 DNA: TGCGCCAGCAGCTTGGAACCGGGACTAGCTAACCAAGAGACCCAGTACTTC.

This clone was seen a handful of times. V is TRBV5-1 and J is TRBJ2-7; 8 nucleotides match TRBD1. CDR3 length equals 14 residues. The V gene's germline CDR1 is SGHRS and CDR2 YFSETQ. Trimming cost V 0 bases and J 5 bases; bases outside gene matches: 4. Here the CDR3 reads CASSLGQGRNEQYF. For the CDR3, the DNA is TGCGCCAGCAGCTTGGGACAGGGGAGAAACGAGCAGTACTTC.

This sequence joins TRBV5-6 and TRBJ1-2, with 10 bases matching TRBD1. Germline trimming cut 3 bases from V and 7 bases from J; bases unmatched to any gene: 3. The CDR3 has 13 residues. The V gene's germline CDR1 is SGHDT and CDR2 YYEEEE. CDR3 bases: TGTGCCAGCAGCTCGGGACAGGGGCTTGGCTACACCTTC. This translates into CASSSGQGLGYTF.

This chain links TRBV18 with TRBJ2-5; D gene ambiguous. Trimming cost V 4 bases and J 5 bases, with 8 bases left between them. The V gene's germline CDR1 is KGHSH and CDR2 LQKENI. The CDR3 has 12 residues. Here the CDR3 DNA reads TGTGCCAGCTCACGCGTCGGGGAGACCCAGTACTTC. It translates to CASSRVGETQYF.

The chain joins TRBV7-2 to TRBJ2-3; the D gene is possibly TRBD1 (6 bases). V lost 2 bases and J lost 0, with 9 bases in between. This CDR3 region has 15 residues. Germline V lookup: CDR1 SGHTA, CDR2 FQGNSA. CDR3 amino acids: CASSLRDTSTDTQYF. The DNA for the CDR3 is TGTGCCAGCAGCTTAAGGGACACTAGCACAGATACGCAGTATTTT. Combining the CDR3 with reference TRBV7-2 and TRBJ2-3 gives the whole variable domain GAGVSQSPSNKVTEKGKDVELRCDPISGHTALYWYRQSLGQGLEFLIYFQGNSAPDKSGLPSDRFSAERTGGSVSTLTIQRTQQEDSAVYLCASSLRDTSTDTQYFGPGTRLTVL.

The rearrangement uses TRBV5-1 and TRBJ1-1; 9 bases map to TRBD1. Looked up from germline, CDR1 is SGHRS and CDR2 is YFSETQ. The junction had 5 bases not matched to a gene; V was cut back by 6 bases and J by 5 bases. This CDR3 contains 13 residues. Here the CDR3 reads CASNPTGGTEAFF. CDR3 coding DNA: TGCGCCAGCAACCCGACAGGGGGGACTGAAGCTTTCTTT. The full variable domain, completed using reference TRBV5-1 and TRBJ1-1, is KAGVTQTPRYLIKTRGQQVTLSCSPISGHRSVSWYQQTPGQGLQFLFEYFSETQRNKGNFPGRFSGRQFSNSRSEMNVSTLELGDSALYLCASNPTGGTEAFFGQGTRLTVV.

This chain links TRBV19 with TRBJ1-5; D gene unclear. This CDR3 spans 13 amino acids. V was shortened by 1 base and J by 7 bases, with 8 bases between the two germline ends. Germline V gives CDR1 LNHDA, CDR2 SQIVND (reference sequence). This CDR3 reads CASSIVAEQPQHF. CDR3 sequence (DNA): TGTGCCAGTAGTATAGTGGCCGAACAGCCCCAGCATTTT.